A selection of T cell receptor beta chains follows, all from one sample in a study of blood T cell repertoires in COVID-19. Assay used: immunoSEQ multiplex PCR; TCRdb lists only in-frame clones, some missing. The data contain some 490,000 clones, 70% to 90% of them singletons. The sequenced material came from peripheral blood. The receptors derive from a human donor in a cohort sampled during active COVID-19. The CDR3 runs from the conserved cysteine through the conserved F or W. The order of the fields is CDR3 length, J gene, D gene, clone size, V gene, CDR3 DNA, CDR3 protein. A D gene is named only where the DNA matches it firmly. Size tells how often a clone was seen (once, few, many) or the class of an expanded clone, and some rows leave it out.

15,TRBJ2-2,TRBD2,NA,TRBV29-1,TGCAGCGTTCCCAGCGGGAGCTCGAGTACCGGGGAGCTGTTTTTT,CSVPSGSSSTGELFF
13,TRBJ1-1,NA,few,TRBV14,TGTGCCAGCAGCCAAGCCCTACAGGGTCTAACTTTCTTT,CASSQALQGLTFF
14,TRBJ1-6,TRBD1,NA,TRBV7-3,TGTGCCAGCAGCACCACAGGGGGCGGCTCACCCCTCCACTTT,CASSTTGGGSPLHF
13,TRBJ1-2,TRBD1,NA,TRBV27,TGTGCCAGCAGGACAGGGGGCGGGTATGGCTACACCTTC,CASRTGGGYGYTF
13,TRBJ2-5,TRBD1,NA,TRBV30,TGTGCCTGGAGGACAGGGGGTGGAGAGACCCAGTACTTC,CAWRTGGGETQYF
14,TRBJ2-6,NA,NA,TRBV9,TGTGCCAGCAGCGTGAGTTCTGGGGCCAACGTCCTGACTTTC,CASSVSSGANVLTF
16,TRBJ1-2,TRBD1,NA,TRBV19,TGTGCCAGTAGTATCCTCCTACCGACAGGGCGGCATGGCTACACCTTC,CASSILLPTGRHGYTF
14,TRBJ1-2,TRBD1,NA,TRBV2,TGTGCCAGCAGTCGTGGACAGGGGTTCTATGGCTACACCTTC,CASSRGQGFYGYTF
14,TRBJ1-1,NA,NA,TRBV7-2,TGTGCCAGCAGCTTAGTAGGGGTCGGTACTGAAGCTTTCTTT,CASSLVGVGTEAFF
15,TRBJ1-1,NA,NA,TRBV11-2,TGTGCCAGCAGTTTCGCGGCGGGGGCGCAGACTGAAGCTTTCTTT,CASSFAAGAQTEAFF
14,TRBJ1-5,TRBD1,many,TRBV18,TGTGCCAGCTCTCCTACAGGGGCCGTTCAGCCCCAGCATTTT,CASSPTGAVQPQHF
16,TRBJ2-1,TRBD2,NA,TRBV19,TGTGCCAGTAGTACCCTAGGTGCGGGAGGTTACAATGAGCAGTTCTTC,CASSTLGAGGYNEQFF
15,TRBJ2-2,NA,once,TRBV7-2,TGTGCCAGCAGCTTAACTGGGAGGGGGACCGGGGAGCTGTTTTTT,CASSLTGRGTGELFF
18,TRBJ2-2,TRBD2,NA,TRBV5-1,TGCGCCAGCAGCTTGGGTTCCTGGGGCCTAGCGGGAGCCGGGGAGCTGTTTTTT,CASSLGSWGLAGAGELFF
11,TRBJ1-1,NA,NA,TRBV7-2,TGTGCCAGCAATAAGGAGGGTGAAGCTTTCTTT,CASNKEGEAFF
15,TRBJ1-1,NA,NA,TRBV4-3,TGCGCCAGCAGCCAAGAGGCAGGGTGGGACACTGAAGCTTTCTTT,CASSQEAGWDTEAFF
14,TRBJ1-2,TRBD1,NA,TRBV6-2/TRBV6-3,TGTGCCAGCAGTCGGGACAGCCCTAACTATGGCTACACCTTC,CASSRDSPNYGYTF
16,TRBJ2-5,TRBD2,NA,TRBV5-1,TGCGCCAGCAGCGCGGGGACTAGCGGGTACCAAGAGACCCAGTACTTC,CASSAGTSGYQETQYF
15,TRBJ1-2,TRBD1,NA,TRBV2,TGTGCCAGCAGGGACAGGGGGATTCGGAACTATGGCTACACCTTC,CASRDRGIRNYGYTF
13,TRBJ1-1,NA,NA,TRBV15,TGTGCCACCAGCAGGGGTGCAGGAACTGAAGCTTTCTTT,CATSRGAGTEAFF
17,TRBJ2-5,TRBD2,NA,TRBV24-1,TGTGCCACCAGTGAAACTACTACTAGCGGGAGGGAAGAGACCCAGTACTTC,CATSETTTSGREETQYF
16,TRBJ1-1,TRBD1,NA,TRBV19,TGTGCCAGTAGCTACGGGACAGGGAGTCGGAACACTGAAGCTTTCTTT,CASSYGTGSRNTEAFF
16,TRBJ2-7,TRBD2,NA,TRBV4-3,TGCGCCAGCAGCCAAGATGTGCGGCGGGAGATCTACGAGCAGTACTTC,CASSQDVRREIYEQYF
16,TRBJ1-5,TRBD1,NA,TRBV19,TGTGCCAGTAGTATATGGACAGGGGGCGGCAATCAGCCCCAGCATTTT,CASSIWTGGGNQPQHF
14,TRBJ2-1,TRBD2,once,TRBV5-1,TGCGCCAGCAGGTTTCTAGCGGGAACCGATGAGCAGTTCTTC,CASRFLAGTDEQFF
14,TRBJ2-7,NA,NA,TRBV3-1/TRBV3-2,TGTGCCAGCAGCGCCGGGACGGGGGCCTACGAGCAGTACTTC,CASSAGTGAYEQYF
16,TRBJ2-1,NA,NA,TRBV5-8,TGTGCCAGCAGCCTTCGGACAACCAGCCCCTACAATGAGCAGTTCTTC,CASSLRTTSPYNEQFF
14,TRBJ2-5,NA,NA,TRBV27,TGTGCCAGCACCAAATTAGGGGGGGTTGAGACCCAGTACTTC,CASTKLGGVETQYF
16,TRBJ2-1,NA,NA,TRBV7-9,TGTGCCAGCAGCTCTCACTCGGGAGAATCCTACAATGAGCAGTTCTTC,CASSSHSGESYNEQFF
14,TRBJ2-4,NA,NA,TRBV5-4,TGTGCCAGCAGCCTGGCCGGGGAGACAAACATTCAGTACTTC,CASSLAGETNIQYF
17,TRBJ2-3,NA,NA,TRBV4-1,TGCGCCAGCAGCCAAGATGGGAGCGGGTTCCTTATAGATACGCAGTATTTT,CASSQDGSGFLIDTQYF
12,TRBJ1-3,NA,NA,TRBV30,TGTGCCTGGAGTGTGCAGGGTAGTACCATATATTTT,CAWSVQGSTIYF
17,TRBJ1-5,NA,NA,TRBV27,TGTGCCAGCAGTCTCCGGGGGGCGGGCAACCCAAGGGAGCCCCAGCATTTT,CASSLRGAGNPREPQHF
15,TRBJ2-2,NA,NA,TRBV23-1,TGCGCCAGCAGTCAAGACAGCGTAAACACCGGGGAGCTGTTTTTT,CASSQDSVNTGELFF
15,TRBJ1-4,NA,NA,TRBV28,TGTGCCAGCAGTCTCAAAGGGGCCTCTAATGAAAAACTGTTTTTT,CASSLKGASNEKLFF
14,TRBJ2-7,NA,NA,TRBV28,TGTGCCAGCACCCCTCAGGGGAGCCCCTACGAGCAGTACTTC,CASTPQGSPYEQYF
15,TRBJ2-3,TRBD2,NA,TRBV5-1,TGCGCCAGCAGCCGCGGGACTAGCGGACCAGATACGCAGTATTTT,CASSRGTSGPDTQYF
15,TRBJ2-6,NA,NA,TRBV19,TGTGCCAGTAGTGCACAGGGTAATACGGCCAACGTCCTGACTTTC,CASSAQGNTANVLTF
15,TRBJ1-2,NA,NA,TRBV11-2,TGTGCCAGCAGCCCAGGGGACAAAAGAAGTTATGGCTACACCTTC,CASSPGDKRSYGYTF
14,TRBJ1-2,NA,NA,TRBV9,TGTGCCAGCTCACGGGATGTGCAGTCCTATGGCTACACCTTC,CASSRDVQSYGYTF
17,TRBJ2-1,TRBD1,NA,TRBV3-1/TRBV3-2,TGTGCCAGCACCAAGACAGGGGGCTTTTTCACCTACAATGAGCAGTTCTTC,CASTKTGGFFTYNEQFF
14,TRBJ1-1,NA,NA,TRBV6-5,TGTGCCAGCAGTCAGCGCACCTATGGCACTGAAGCTTTCTTT,CASSQRTYGTEAFF
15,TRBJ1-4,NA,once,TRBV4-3,TGCGCCAGCAGCCAAGAAGTACAGGGTTATGAAAAACTGTTTTTT,CASSQEVQGYEKLFF
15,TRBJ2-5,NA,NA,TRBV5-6,TGTGCCAGCAGCCGGCCTTCCGGGATTATGGAGACCCAGTACTTC,CASSRPSGIMETQYF